Listed below are T cell receptor beta chains from one sample, sequenced in a study of tumor-infiltrating lymphocytes in localized non-small cell lung cancer. The table came from immunoSEQ multiplex PCR; TCRdb's copy has only in-frame clones and leaves some out. The sample carries about 10,000 clones, about 75% recorded once. Sequenced: uninvolved lung tissue not adjacent to the tumor. Every receptor here comes from a human donor with non-small cell lung cancer. CDR3s include the opening cysteine and the closing phenylalanine or tryptophan. Each record gives: clone size, D gene, J gene, V gene, CDR3 DNA, CDR3 protein. A D gene is named only where the DNA matches it firmly. Rows may omit the clone size; those that give it use once, few, many or a size class.

clone_size: .; d_call: .; j_call: TRBJ1-2; v_call: TRBV7-6; cdr3_nt: TGTGCCAGCAGCTTAGGGGGAGGGGACTATGGCTACACCTTC; cdr3_aa: CASSLGGGDYGYTF
clone_size: .; d_call: .; j_call: TRBJ2-5; v_call: TRBV25-1; cdr3_nt: TGTGCCAGCAGTGCTGCGTCCCAGTACTTC; cdr3_aa: CASSAASQYF
clone_size: .; d_call: TRBD1; j_call: TRBJ1-2; v_call: TRBV9; cdr3_nt: TGTGCCAGCAGCCCGGGGACAGGGGGTGGCTACACCTTC; cdr3_aa: CASSPGTGGGYTF
clone_size: .; d_call: .; j_call: TRBJ1-3; v_call: TRBV7-2; cdr3_nt: TGTGCCAGCAGCTTTTCAGGGGTTTACTCTGGAAACACCATATATTTT; cdr3_aa: CASSFSGVYSGNTIYF
clone_size: .; d_call: .; j_call: TRBJ1-2; v_call: TRBV25-1; cdr3_nt: TGTGCCAGCAGTGTCCGGGGAGCGTCGGGCTACACCTTC; cdr3_aa: CASSVRGASGYTF
clone_size: .; d_call: .; j_call: TRBJ2-5; v_call: TRBV28; cdr3_nt: TGTGCCAGCAGTTTAAACCTAAACCAAGAGACCCAGTACTTC; cdr3_aa: CASSLNLNQETQYF
clone_size: .; d_call: .; j_call: TRBJ2-7; v_call: TRBV19; cdr3_nt: TGTGCCAGTAGTATAGCTGGCGAGCAGTACTTC; cdr3_aa: CASSIAGEQYF
clone_size: few; d_call: .; j_call: TRBJ1-1; v_call: TRBV5-1; cdr3_nt: TGCGCCAGCAGCTTGGAGAGTAACAGGATGAACACTGAAGCTTTCTTT; cdr3_aa: CASSLESNRMNTEAFF
clone_size: .; d_call: .; j_call: TRBJ2-5; v_call: TRBV11-2; cdr3_nt: TGTGCCAGCAGCTTAGGCGCGGCGGATCAAGAGACCCAGTACTTC; cdr3_aa: CASSLGAADQETQYF
clone_size: .; d_call: .; j_call: TRBJ1-5; v_call: TRBV10-1; cdr3_nt: TGCGCCAGCAGTGAGTCGAAGAATCAGCCCCAGCATTTT; cdr3_aa: CASSESKNQPQHF
clone_size: .; d_call: TRBD2; j_call: TRBJ2-7; v_call: TRBV7-2; cdr3_nt: TGTGCCAGCAGCCCCCGACTAGCGGGCTACGAGCAGTACTTC; cdr3_aa: CASSPRLAGYEQYF
clone_size: .; d_call: .; j_call: TRBJ2-1; v_call: TRBV6-6; cdr3_nt: TGTGCCAGCAGTTCAAGACCTGAGGGCCGCACCAATGAGCAGTTCTTC; cdr3_aa: CASSSRPEGRTNEQFF
clone_size: large; d_call: .; j_call: TRBJ2-7; v_call: TRBV27; cdr3_nt: TGTGCCAGCAGTTTAGGTCCCCACATCTACGAGCAGTACTTC; cdr3_aa: CASSLGPHIYEQYF
clone_size: .; d_call: .; j_call: TRBJ2-7; v_call: TRBV6-5; cdr3_nt: TGTGCCAGCAGTTCAGGAATAATGAACTACGAGCAGTACTTC; cdr3_aa: CASSSGIMNYEQYF
clone_size: once; d_call: .; j_call: TRBJ1-1; v_call: TRBV5-1; cdr3_nt: TGCGCCAGCAGCTTCAGGGTGGACACTGAAGCTTTCTTT; cdr3_aa: CASSFRVDTEAFF
clone_size: .; d_call: .; j_call: TRBJ1-2; v_call: TRBV28; cdr3_nt: TGTGCCAGCAGTTTACTTGCAGGCTACAGCTACACCTTC; cdr3_aa: CASSLLAGYSYTF
clone_size: .; d_call: .; j_call: TRBJ2-7; v_call: TRBV27; cdr3_nt: TGTGCCAGCAGTTTTGGCCGAAACAGGGAGCAGTACTTC; cdr3_aa: CASSFGRNREQYF
clone_size: .; d_call: TRBD1; j_call: TRBJ2-3; v_call: TRBV29-1; cdr3_nt: TGCAGCGTGAGCACAGGGGGCGCGAACACAGATACGCAGTATTTT; cdr3_aa: CSVSTGGANTDTQYF
clone_size: .; d_call: .; j_call: TRBJ1-4; v_call: TRBV5-8; cdr3_nt: TGTGCCAGCAGCTTGAAGGTCCACTCAACCGTTAATGAAAAACTGTTTTTT; cdr3_aa: CASSLKVHSTVNEKLFF
clone_size: .; d_call: TRBD2; j_call: TRBJ2-1; v_call: TRBV2; cdr3_nt: TGTGCCAGCAGTGTTGACGGGTCGGGGGGGAACAATGAGCAGTTCTTC; cdr3_aa: CASSVDGSGGNNEQFF
clone_size: .; d_call: .; j_call: TRBJ2-6; v_call: TRBV6-6; cdr3_nt: TGTGCCAGCAGGCAAAGGGACTCTGGGGCCAACGTCCTGACTTTC; cdr3_aa: CASRQRDSGANVLTF
clone_size: .; d_call: .; j_call: TRBJ2-2; v_call: TRBV5-1; cdr3_nt: TGCGCCAGCAGCTTGGCGGAAACGAACACCGGGGAGCTGTTTTTT; cdr3_aa: CASSLAETNTGELFF
clone_size: .; d_call: .; j_call: TRBJ1-3; v_call: TRBV5-1; cdr3_nt: TGCGCCAGCAGCTTGGAAGGTCCCGGAAACACCATATATTTT; cdr3_aa: CASSLEGPGNTIYF
clone_size: .; d_call: .; j_call: TRBJ1-2; v_call: TRBV19; cdr3_nt: TGTGCCAGTAGGCAGGGGCCTGGCTATGGCTACACCTTC; cdr3_aa: CASRQGPGYGYTF